This T cell receptor (beta chain) was retrieved from a study of cytomegalovirus exposure and HLA in healthy donors. The CDR3 runs 15 residues. V was shortened by 7 bases and J by 1 base, with 14 bases between the two germline ends. The germline gives CDR1 MNHEY, CDR2 SVGAGI. Remarks on this clone: What it binds is not known.

General study results and limits: Some segments of the V type, notably TRBV6-2 and TRBV6-3, were excluded as indistinguishable. Only CMV serostatus was available as immune exposure information. Many donors carried some public TCRs, although rarity characterized most TCR sequences.

PCR amplification relied on 60 Vbeta primers (plus 13 Jbeta primers). Clones were read by immunoSEQ multiplex PCR, and TCRdb kept only the in-frame ones, dropping some. The sample carries about 200,000 clones, 86% recorded once. The J gene is TRBJ1-3, the V gene TRBV6-5, with D tentatively TRBD1 (6 bases). Material for sequencing was PBMCs. This TCR came from a woman aged 25 to 45 in good health and CMV-seronegative. For the CDR3, the DNA is TGTGCCAGCATTGCGACAGGACTTTCTGGAAACACCATATATTTT. Its protein product is CASIATGLSGNTIYF.